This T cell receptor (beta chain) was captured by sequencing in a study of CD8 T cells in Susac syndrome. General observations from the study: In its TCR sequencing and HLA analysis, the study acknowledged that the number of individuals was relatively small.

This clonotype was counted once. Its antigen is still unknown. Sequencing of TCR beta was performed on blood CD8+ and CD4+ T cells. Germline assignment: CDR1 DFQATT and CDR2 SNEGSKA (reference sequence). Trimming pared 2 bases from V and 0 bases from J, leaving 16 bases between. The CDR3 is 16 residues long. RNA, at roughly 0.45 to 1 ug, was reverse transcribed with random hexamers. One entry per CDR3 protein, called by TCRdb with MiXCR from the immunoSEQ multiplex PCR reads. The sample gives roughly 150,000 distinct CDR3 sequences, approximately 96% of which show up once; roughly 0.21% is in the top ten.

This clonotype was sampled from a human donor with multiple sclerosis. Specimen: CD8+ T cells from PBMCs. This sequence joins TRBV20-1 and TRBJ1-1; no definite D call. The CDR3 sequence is CSARIRRVSLNTEAFF. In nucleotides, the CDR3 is TGCAGTGCTAGAATTCGTCGGGTCAGCCTGAACACTGAAGCTTTCTTT.